This T cell receptor beta chain came from a study of OX40 agonist ivuxolimab in advanced cancers. General observations from the study: The authors did not determine the antigen specificity of the expanded peripheral T cells. CD8+ T cells showed, on average, more clonal expansion than CD4+ cells.

The assay was immunoSEQ multiplex PCR, and TCRdb's table has in-frame clones only and misses some. The profile shows about 26,000 clones, around four fifths of them singletons. Unmatched junction bases numbered 4, after V lost 9 bases and J lost 5 bases. CDR3 length: 13 amino acids. Germline V gives CDR1 LNHNV, CDR2 YYDKDF (reference sequence). Details on this clone: Its cognate antigen is unknown.

The specimen was CD4+ or CD8+ T cells sorted from blood, collected in a trial of the OX40 agonist ivuxolimab. The source of this sequence is an adult with an advanced solid tumor such as melanoma, head and neck, liver or kidney cancer. This sequence joins TRBV15 and TRBJ1-5, with 10 bases that match TRBD1. Here the CDR3 reads CATRDRGDQPQHF. The CDR3 nucleotides read TGTGCCACGCGGGACAGGGGAGATCAGCCCCAGCATTTT.